Detailed here is one T cell receptor (beta chain). What it binds is unknown. Other DNA sequences within the sample encode an identical CDR3. This sample is drawn from a study of T cell responses to AZD1222 COVID-19 vaccine. General study findings and limits: Increased Spike-specific TCR breadth and depth were observed after two AZD1222 doses. Mostly white British, mostly female donors; authors suggested clonal diversity may be underestimated. Recipients of AZD1222 seropositive at baseline numbered only 6 or 7. Close to half of spike-specific TCRs reportedly recognize unmutated variant regions.

The V gene's germline CDR1 is LNHDA and CDR2 SQIVND (reference sequence). The CDR3 totals 13 residues. Trimming took 2 bases from V and 3 from J, leaving 5 bases between them. Method: immunoSEQ multiplex PCR; TCRdb's copy keeps in-frame clones and lacks some. The data contain some 140,000 clones, approximately 85% of them singletons. The TCR originated in an adult who received the MenACWY meningococcal vaccine as a control. The rearrangement uses TRBV19 and TRBJ2-1, with unresolved D. Sequencing used peripheral blood, obtained 28 days after the second dose of the MenACWY control vaccine. The CDR3 loop reads CASSIQLYNEQFF. CDR3 in DNA: TGTGCCAGTAGTATACAACTCTACAATGAGCAGTTCTTC.